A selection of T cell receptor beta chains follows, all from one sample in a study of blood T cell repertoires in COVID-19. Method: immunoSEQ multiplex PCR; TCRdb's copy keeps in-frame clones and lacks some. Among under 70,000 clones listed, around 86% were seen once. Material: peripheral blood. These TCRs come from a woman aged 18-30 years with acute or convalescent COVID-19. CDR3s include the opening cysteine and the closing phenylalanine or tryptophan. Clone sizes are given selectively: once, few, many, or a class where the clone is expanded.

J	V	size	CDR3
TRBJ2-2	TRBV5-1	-	CASSLAGGNTGELFF
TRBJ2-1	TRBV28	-	CASSHPIAGRNNEQFF
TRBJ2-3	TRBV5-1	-	CASSVAGAYTDTQYF
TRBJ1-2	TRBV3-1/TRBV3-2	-	CASSQKFTGTGMGYGYTF
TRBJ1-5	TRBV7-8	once	CASSPMAHQPQHF
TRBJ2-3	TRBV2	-	CASSVVDTQYF
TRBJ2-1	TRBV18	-	CASEGDSYNEQFF
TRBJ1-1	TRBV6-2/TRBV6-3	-	CASSYGGWLNTEAFF
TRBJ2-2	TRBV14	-	CASSLQGAGAGELFF
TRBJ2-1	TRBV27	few	CASSLTGQGAAQEQFF
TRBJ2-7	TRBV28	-	CASSFIFRRGGQGYEQYF
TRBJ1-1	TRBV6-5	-	CASSLQGAPTEAFF
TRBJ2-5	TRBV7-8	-	CASSPWGVEETQYF
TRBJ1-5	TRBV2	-	CASSEHRGSNSNQPQHF
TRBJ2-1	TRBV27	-	CASSSRSGNSYNEQFF
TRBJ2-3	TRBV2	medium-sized	CASSVTPDTQYF
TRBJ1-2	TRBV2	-	CASSATGNNYGYTF
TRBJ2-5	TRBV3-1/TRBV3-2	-	CASSPSGGQETQYF
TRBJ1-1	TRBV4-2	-	CASSQDLGRRAFF
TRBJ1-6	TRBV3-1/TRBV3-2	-	CASSRQRGQGNSPLHF
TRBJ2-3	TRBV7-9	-	CASSLGTGAGTDTQYF
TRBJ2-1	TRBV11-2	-	CASSQQGAPRDEQFF
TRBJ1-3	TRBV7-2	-	CASSPGQAGNTIYF
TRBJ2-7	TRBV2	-	CASSPDRLQQYF
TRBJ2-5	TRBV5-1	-	CASSFGQGTGTQYF
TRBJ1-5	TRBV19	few	CASSIRAGGRQPQHF
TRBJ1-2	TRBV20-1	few	CSASYRYGYTF
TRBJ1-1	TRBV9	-	CASSAHTTINTEAFF
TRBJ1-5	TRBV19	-	CASSIGYSNQPQHF
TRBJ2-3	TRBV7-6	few	CASSLSGTGVDTQYF
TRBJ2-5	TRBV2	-	CASKGQGAYETQYF
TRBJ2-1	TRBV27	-	CASSQKAGLAGTVSYNEQFF